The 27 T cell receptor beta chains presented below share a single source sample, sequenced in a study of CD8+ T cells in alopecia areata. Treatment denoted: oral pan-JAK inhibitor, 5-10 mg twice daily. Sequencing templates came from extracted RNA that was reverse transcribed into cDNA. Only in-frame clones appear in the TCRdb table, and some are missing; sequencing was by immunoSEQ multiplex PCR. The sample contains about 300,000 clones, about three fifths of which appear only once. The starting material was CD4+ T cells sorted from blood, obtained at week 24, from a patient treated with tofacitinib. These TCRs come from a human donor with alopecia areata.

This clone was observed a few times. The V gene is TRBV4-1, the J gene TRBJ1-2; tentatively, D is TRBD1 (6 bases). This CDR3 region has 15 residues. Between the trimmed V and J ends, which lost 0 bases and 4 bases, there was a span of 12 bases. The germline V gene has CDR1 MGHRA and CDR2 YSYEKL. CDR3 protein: CASSQDHGTLYGYTF. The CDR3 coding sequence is TGCGCCAGCAGCCAAGATCACGGGACACTCTATGGCTACACCTTC.

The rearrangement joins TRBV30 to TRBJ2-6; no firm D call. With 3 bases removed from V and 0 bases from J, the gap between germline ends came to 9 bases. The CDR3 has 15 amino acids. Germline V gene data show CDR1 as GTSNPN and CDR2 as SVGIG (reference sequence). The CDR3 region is CAWRDRISGANVLTF. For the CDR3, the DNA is TGTGCCTGGAGGGATAGAATCTCTGGGGCCAACGTCCTGACTTTC.

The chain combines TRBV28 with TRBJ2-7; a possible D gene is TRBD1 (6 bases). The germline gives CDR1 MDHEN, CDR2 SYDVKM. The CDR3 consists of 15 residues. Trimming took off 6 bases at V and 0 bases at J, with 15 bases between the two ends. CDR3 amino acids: CASRSGTLYSYEQYF. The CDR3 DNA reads TGTGCCAGCAGATCCGGGACACTTTACTCCTACGAGCAGTACTTC.

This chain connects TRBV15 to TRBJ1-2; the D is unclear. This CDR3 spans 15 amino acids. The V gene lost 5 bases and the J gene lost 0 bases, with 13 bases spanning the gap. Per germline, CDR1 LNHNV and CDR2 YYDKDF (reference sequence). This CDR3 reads CATSSQPTANYGYTF. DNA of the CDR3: TGTGCCACCAGCTCTCAGCCTACAGCTAACTATGGCTACACCTTC.

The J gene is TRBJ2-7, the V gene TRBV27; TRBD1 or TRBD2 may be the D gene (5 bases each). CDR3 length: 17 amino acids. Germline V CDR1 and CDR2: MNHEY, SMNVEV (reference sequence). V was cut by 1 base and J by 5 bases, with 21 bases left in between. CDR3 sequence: CASSLLGVPGLDHEQYF. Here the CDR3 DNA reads TGTGCCAGCAGTTTATTGGGGGTACCAGGCCTGGATCACGAGCAGTACTTC.

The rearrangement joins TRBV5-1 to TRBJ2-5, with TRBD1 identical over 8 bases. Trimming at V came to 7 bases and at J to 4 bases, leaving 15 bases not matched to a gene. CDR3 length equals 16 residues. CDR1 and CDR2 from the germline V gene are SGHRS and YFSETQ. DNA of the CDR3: TGCGCCAGCGGCTCCAGGGGGCCTTCCTTCGGAGAGACCCAGTACTTC. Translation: CASGSRGPSFGETQYF. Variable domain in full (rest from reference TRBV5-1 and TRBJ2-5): KAGVTQTPRYLIKTRGQQVTLSCSPISGHRSVSWYQQTPGQGLQFLFEYFSETQRNKGNFPGRFSGRQFSNSRSEMNVSTLELGDSALYLCASGSRGPSFGETQYFGPGTRLLVL.

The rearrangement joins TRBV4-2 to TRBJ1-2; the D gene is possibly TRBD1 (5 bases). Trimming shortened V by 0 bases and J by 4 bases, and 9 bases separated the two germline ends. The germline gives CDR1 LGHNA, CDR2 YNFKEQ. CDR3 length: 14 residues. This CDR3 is CASSQDPGPYGYTF. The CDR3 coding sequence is TGTGCCAGCAGCCAAGACCCGGGACCCTATGGCTACACCTTC.

Here the CDR3 DNA reads TGTGCCAGCACCCCCGGAGGCGACACAGATACGCAGTATTTT. Protein sequence: CASTPGGDTDTQYF. The rearrangement joins TRBV5-4 to TRBJ2-3; D possibly corresponds to TRBD2 (5 bases). The ends were cut back, 6 bases at V and 2 bases at J, with 13 bases in the middle. The CDR3 is 14 residues long. In germline, CDR1 is SGHNT, CDR2 YYREEE (reference sequence). The full variable domain, in which reference TRBV5-4 and TRBJ2-3 provide the parts outside the CDR3, is ETGVTQSPTHLIKTRGQQVTLRCSSQSGHNTVSWYQQALGQGPQFIFQYYREEENGRGNFPPRFSGLQFPNYSSELNVNALELDDSALYLCASTPGGDTDTQYFGPGTRLTVL.

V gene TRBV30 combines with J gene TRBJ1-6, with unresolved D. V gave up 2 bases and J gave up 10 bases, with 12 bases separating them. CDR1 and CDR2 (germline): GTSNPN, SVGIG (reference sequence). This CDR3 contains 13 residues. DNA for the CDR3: TGTGCCTGGAGTTCTCTGGCCGGGTCACCCCTCCACTTT. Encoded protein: CAWSSLAGSPLHF. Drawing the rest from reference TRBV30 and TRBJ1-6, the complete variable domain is SQTIHQWPATLVQPVGSPLSLECTVEGTSNPNLYWYRQAAGRGLQLLFYSVGIGQISSEVPQNLSASRPQDRQFILSSKKLLLSDSGFYLCAWSSLAGSPLHFGNGTRLTVT.

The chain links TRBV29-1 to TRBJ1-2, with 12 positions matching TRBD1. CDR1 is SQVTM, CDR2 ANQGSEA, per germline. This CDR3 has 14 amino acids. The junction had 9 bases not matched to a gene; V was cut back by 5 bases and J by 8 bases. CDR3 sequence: CSVPRGQGAEGYTF. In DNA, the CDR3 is TGCAGCGTTCCTCGGGGACAGGGGGCGGAGGGCTACACCTTC.

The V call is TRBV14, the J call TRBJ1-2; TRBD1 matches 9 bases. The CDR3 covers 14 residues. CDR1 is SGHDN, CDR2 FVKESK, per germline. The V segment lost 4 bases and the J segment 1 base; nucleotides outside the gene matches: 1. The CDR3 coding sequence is TGTGCCAGCAGCCTGGGACAGGGTAACTATGGCTACACCTTC. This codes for CASSLGQGNYGYTF. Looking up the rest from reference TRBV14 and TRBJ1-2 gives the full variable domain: EAGVTQFPSHSVIEKGQTVTLRCDPISGHDNLYWYRRVMGKEIKFLLHFVKESKQDESGMPNNRFLAERTGGTYSTLKVQPAELEDSGVYFCASSLGQGNYGYTFGSGTRLTVV.

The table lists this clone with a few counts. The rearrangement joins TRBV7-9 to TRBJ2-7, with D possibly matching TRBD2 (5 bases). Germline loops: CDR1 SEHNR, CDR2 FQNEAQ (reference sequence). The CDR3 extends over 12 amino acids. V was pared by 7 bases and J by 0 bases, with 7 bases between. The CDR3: CASTGSSYEQYF. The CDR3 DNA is TGTGCCAGCACGGGGAGCTCCTACGAGCAGTACTTC.

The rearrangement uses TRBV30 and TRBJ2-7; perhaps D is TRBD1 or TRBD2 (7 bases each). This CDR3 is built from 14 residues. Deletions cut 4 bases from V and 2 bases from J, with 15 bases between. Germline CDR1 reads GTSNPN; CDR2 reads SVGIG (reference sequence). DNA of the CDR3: TGTGCCTGGAACAGGGGAGGGAACCCCTACGAGCAGTACTTC. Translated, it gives CAWNRGGNPYEQYF.

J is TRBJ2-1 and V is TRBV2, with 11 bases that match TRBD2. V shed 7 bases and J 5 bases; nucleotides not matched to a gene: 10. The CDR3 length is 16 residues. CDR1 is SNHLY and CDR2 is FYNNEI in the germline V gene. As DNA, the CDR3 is TGTGCCAGCATAGGGGCTAGCGGGGGGCCCAACAATGAGCAGTTCTTC. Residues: CASIGASGGPNNEQFF. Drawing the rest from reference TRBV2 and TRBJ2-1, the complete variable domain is EPEVTQTPSHQVTQMGQEVILRCVPISNHLYFYWYRQILGQKVEFLVSFYNNEISEKSEIFDDQFSVERPDGSNFTLKIRSTKLEDSAMYFCASIGASGGPNNEQFFGPGTRLTVL.

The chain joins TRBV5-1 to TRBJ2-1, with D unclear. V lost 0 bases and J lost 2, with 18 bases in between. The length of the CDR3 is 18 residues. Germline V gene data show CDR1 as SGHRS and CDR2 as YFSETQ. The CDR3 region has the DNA TGCGCCAGCAGCTTGGAGGTCGTCGGGTCGGTCACCTACAATGAGCAGTTCTTC. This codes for CASSLEVVGSVTYNEQFF.

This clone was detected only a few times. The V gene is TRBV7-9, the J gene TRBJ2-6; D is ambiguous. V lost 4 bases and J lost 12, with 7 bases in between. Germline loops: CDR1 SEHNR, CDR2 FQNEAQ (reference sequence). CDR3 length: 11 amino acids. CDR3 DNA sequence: TGTGCCAGCAGCTGGTCCGCCGTCCTGACTTTC. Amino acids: CASSWSAVLTF.

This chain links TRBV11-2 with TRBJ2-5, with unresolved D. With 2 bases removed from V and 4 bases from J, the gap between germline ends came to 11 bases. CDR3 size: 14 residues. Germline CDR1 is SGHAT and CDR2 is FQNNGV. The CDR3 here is CASSLPPEAETQYF. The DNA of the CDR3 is TGTGCCAGCAGCTTACCACCCGAAGCAGAGACCCAGTACTTC.

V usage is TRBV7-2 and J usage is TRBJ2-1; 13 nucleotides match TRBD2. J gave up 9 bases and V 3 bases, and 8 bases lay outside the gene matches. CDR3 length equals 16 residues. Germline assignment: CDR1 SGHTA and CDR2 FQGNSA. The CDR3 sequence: CASSLQTSGGSSEQFF. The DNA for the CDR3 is TGTGCCAGCAGCTTGCAGACTAGCGGGGGGTCCAGTGAGCAGTTCTTC.

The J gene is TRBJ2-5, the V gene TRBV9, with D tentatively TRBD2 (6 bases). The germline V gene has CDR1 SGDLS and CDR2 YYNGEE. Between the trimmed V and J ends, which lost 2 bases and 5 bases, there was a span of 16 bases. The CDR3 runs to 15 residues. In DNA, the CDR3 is TGTGCCAGCAGCGTGGGGGGTCCAAGAGGCGAGACCCAGTACTTC. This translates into CASSVGGPRGETQYF. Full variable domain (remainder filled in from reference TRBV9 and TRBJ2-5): DSGVTQTPKHLITATGQRVTLRCSPRSGDLSVYWYQQSLDQGLQFLIQYYNGEERAKGNILERFSAQQFPDLHSELNLSSLELGDSALYFCASSVGGPRGETQYFGPGTRLLVL.

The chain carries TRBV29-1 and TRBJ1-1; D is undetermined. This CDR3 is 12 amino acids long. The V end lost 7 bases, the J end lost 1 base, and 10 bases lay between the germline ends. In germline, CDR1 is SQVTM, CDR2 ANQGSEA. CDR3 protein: CSGKESNTEAFF. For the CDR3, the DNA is TGCAGCGGGAAAGAGTCGAACACTGAAGCTTTCTTT.

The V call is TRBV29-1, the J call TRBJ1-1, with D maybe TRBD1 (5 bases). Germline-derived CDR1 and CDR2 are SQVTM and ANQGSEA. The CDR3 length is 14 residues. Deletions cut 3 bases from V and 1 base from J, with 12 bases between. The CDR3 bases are TGCAGCGTTGATTCCAGGGTGACGAACACTGAAGCTTTCTTT. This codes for CSVDSRVTNTEAFF.

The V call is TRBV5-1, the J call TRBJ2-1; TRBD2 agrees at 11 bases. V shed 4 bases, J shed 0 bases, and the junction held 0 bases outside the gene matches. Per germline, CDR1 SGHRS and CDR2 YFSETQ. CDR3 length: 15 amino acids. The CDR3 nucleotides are TGCGCCAGCAGCACTAGCGGGAGCTCCTACAATGAGCAGTTCTTC. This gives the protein CASSTSGSSYNEQFF.

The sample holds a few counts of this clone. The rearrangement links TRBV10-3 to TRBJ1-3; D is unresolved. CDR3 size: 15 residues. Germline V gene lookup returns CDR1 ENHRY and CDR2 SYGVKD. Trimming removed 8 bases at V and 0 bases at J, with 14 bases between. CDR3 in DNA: TGTGCCATCGGACGGAGACACAGCTCTGGAAACACCATATATTTT. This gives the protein CAIGRRHSSGNTIYF.

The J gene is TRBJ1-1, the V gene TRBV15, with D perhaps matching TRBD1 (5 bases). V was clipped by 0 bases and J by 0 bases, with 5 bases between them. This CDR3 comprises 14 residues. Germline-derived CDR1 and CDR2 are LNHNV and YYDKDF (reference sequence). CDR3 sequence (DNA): TGTGCCACCAGCAGAGAGACAGTGAACACTGAAGCTTTCTTT. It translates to CATSRETVNTEAFF.

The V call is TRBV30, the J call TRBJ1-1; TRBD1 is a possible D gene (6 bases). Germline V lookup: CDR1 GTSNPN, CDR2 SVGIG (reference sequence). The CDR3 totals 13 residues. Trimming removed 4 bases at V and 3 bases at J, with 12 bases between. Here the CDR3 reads CAWTRGADTEAFF. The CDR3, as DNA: TGTGCCTGGACCCGGGGGGCTGACACTGAAGCTTTCTTT.

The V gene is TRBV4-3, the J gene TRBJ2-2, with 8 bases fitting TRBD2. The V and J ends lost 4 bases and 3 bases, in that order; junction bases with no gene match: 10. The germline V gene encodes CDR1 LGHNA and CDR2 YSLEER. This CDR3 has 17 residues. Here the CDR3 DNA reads TGCGCCAGCAGCCTAGAGCCGGGGGGGCGCGACACCGGGGAGCTGTTTTTT. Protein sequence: CASSLEPGGRDTGELFF.

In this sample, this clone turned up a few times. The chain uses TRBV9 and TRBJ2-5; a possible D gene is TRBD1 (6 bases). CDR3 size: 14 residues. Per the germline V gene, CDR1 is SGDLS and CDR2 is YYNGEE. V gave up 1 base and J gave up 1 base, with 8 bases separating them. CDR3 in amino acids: CASSVTGSQETQYF. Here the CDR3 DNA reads TGTGCCAGCAGCGTAACAGGGTCCCAAGAGACCCAGTACTTC.